The 28 T cell receptor beta chains reported below all come from one sample, sequenced in a study of blood T cell repertoires in COVID-19. The assay was immunoSEQ multiplex PCR, and TCRdb's table has in-frame clones only and misses some. The sample carries about 350,000 clones, about 90% recorded once. The sequenced material came from PBMCs or T cells enriched from blood (not recorded which). These receptors came from a woman in her 30s who had recovered from COVID-19.

This clone was seen more than once but under ten times. V usage is TRBV7-9 and J usage is TRBJ1-5; weak D call: TRBD1 (5 bases). The germline gives CDR1 SEHNR, CDR2 FQNEAQ (reference sequence). Trimming took off 8 bases at V and 6 bases at J, with 14 bases between the two ends. This CDR3 is built from 13 residues. The CDR3 coding sequence is TGTGCCAGCGACTCAAGCCAGGGTCAGCCCCAGCATTTT. The encoded protein is CASDSSQGQPQHF.

This rearrangement joins TRBV18 to TRBJ2-7, with 13 bases aligning to TRBD2. Trimming at V came to 2 bases and at J to 3 bases, leaving 4 bases not matched to a gene. Germline lookup yields CDR1 KGHSH and CDR2 LQKENI. The CDR3 totals 16 residues. CDR3 bases: TGTGCCAGCTCACCAGGGACTAGCGGGGCTTACTACGAGCAGTACTTC. It codes for CASSPGTSGAYYEQYF.

This rearrangement joins TRBV10-1 to TRBJ1-3; D is ambiguous. Trimming took off 7 bases at V and 6 bases at J, with 10 bases between the two ends. CDR1 is WNHNN and CDR2 is SYGVQD in the germline V gene (reference sequence). The CDR3 length is 12 residues. The CDR3: CASNSSENTIYF. The CDR3 DNA is TGCGCCAGCAATTCGAGCGAAAACACCATATATTTT.

The chain uses TRBV5-5 and TRBJ1-1, with TRBD1 matching over 7 bases. CDR3 size: 14 residues. The germline V gene has CDR1 SGHKS and CDR2 YYEKEE (reference sequence). Germline trimming cut 4 bases from V and 0 bases from J; bases unmatched to any gene: 3. CDR3 amino acids: CASSPGTVNTEAFF. CDR3 sequence (DNA): TGTGCCAGCAGCCCCGGGACAGTGAACACTGAAGCTTTCTTT.

The genes are TRBV5-8 and TRBJ1-5, with a weak D call TRBD1 (5 bases). V was cut by 1 base and J by 5 bases, with 7 bases left in between. The CDR3 extends over 13 amino acids. Germline CDR1 reads SGHTS; CDR2 reads YDEGEE. The CDR3 nucleotides read TGTGCCAGCAGCTTGTCGGGGGATCAGCCCCAGCATTTT. It specifies CASSLSGDQPQHF.

V usage is TRBV10-1 and J usage is TRBJ2-1, with 7 positions matching TRBD1. The V and J ends lost 6 bases and 1 base, in that order; junction bases with no gene match: 12. The CDR3 runs to 17 residues. Germline loops: CDR1 WNHNN, CDR2 SYGVQD (reference sequence). This CDR3 is CASSLFIYRGSYNEQFF. CDR3 nucleotides: TGCGCCAGCAGCCTATTCATTTACAGGGGTTCCTACAATGAGCAGTTCTTC.

This clone has just a few counts. At one end the junction does not follow the germline gene, possibly because of a read error. The gene calls are TRBV3-1 (or the pseudogene TRBV3-2) and TRBJ1-1; TRBD1 aligns across 10 bases. CDR1 is LGHDT and CDR2 is YNNKEL in the germline V gene (reference sequence). This CDR3 spans 15 amino acids. The CDR3 nucleotides are TGTGCCAGCAGCGAAGACAGGGGGCGAGGGACTGAAGCTTTCTTT. This gives the protein CASSEDRGRGTEAFF.

This clone was found once. This chain uses TRBV7-2 with TRBJ2-2; 12 bases line up with TRBD2. Germline CDR1 SGHTA, CDR2 FQGNSA. J lost 6 bases, V lost 5 bases, and 7 bases had no gene match. This CDR3 contains 16 residues. The CDR3 bases are TGTGCCAGCAGCCTACTGACTAGCGGGGGCGCCGGGGAGCTGTTTTTT. This translates into CASSLLTSGGAGELFF.

This chain uses TRBV6-2 or TRBV6-3 with TRBJ1-5; tentative D call: TRBD1 (5 bases). V was cut by 0 bases and J by 6 bases, with 18 bases left in between. CDR3 size: 17 residues. Germline V gives CDR1 MNHEY, CDR2 SVGEGT. The CDR3: CASSYSGVGGGSQPQHF. CDR3 sequence (DNA): TGTGCCAGCAGTTACTCTGGCGTCGGGGGGGGAAGTCAGCCCCAGCATTTT.

The CDR3 DNA is TGTGCCAGCAGTTTTTCGTTTCAGCCCCAGCATTTT. Protein: CASSFSFQPQHF. V gene TRBV12-3 or TRBV12-4 combines with J gene TRBJ1-5; D gene ambiguous. V lost 3 bases to trimming and J lost 6 bases, with 6 bases between them. The CDR3 has 12 residues.

The rearrangement uses TRBV5-6 and TRBJ1-5; 7 bases fit TRBD1. The CDR3 has 16 residues. Germline trimming cut 4 bases from V and 3 bases from J; bases unmatched to any gene: 10. CDR1 and CDR2 (germline): SGHDT, YYEEEE. CDR3 sequence (DNA): TGTGCCAGCAGCACAACGGGACAGTTCGACAATCAGCCCCAGCATTTT. Protein product: CASSTTGQFDNQPQHF.

The chain has TRBV12-3 or TRBV12-4 and TRBJ1-5, with TRBD1 matching over 7 bases. The trim removed 3 bases at V and 5 bases at J, leaving 1 base unmatched. The CDR3 has 13 residues. CDR3: CASSLTGYQPQHF. The DNA of the CDR3 is TGTGCCAGCAGTTTGACAGGGTATCAGCCCCAGCATTTT.

The chain employs TRBV12-3 or TRBV12-4 and TRBJ1-3; 7 bases fit TRBD1. CDR3 length: 13 amino acids. The J segment lost 8 bases and the V segment lost 5 bases, leaving 6 bases of the junction unmatched. This chain's CDR3 is CASSLGQRDTIYF. For the CDR3, the DNA is TGTGCCAGCAGTCTGGGACAGAGAGACACCATATATTTT.

This clone was picked up one time. The genes are TRBV3-1 (or the pseudogene TRBV3-2) and TRBJ2-1, with TRBD2 matching over 12 bases. Germline V gives CDR1 LGHDT, CDR2 YNNKEL (reference sequence). The CDR3 is 16 residues long. The junction had 12 bases not matched to a gene; V was cut back by 5 bases and J by 10 bases. CDR3 bases: TGTGCCAGCAGCTCAGGTATGGCTAGCGGGGGGGAGGAGCAGTTCTTC. Protein sequence: CASSSGMASGGEEQFF.

The chain joins TRBV7-9 to TRBJ1-4; weak D call: TRBD1 (5 bases). This CDR3 is built from 12 residues. Germline CDR1 SEHNR, CDR2 FQNEAQ (reference sequence). Trimming cost V 5 bases and J 7 bases, with 8 bases left between them. The CDR3 loop is CASSRGGEKLFF. The CDR3 nucleotides read TGTGCCAGCAGCCGGGGGGGTGAAAAACTGTTTTTT.

The V call is TRBV7-9, the J call TRBJ1-4, with 8 bases lining up with TRBD1. The germline gives CDR1 SEHNR, CDR2 FQNEAQ (reference sequence). This CDR3 is 14 amino acids long. V lost 3 bases, J lost 8 bases, and 5 bases stayed unmatched. CDR3 residues: CASSLMTGEEKLFF. DNA for the CDR3: TGTGCCAGCAGCTTGATGACAGGGGAGGAAAAACTGTTTTTT.

This rearrangement joins TRBV4-1 to TRBJ1-2; D gene uncertain. The CDR3 totals 15 residues. Trimming removed 0 bases from V and 8 bases from J, with 16 bases in between. The germline gives CDR1 MGHRA, CDR2 YSYEKL. The CDR3 here is CASSQDLDRRGGYTF. In nucleotides, the CDR3 is TGCGCCAGCAGCCAAGATCTTGATCGAAGAGGGGGCTACACCTTC.

Here the CDR3 reads CASSLEIENTEAFF. As DNA, the CDR3 is TGCGCCAGCAGCTTGGAGATAGAGAACACTGAAGCTTTCTTT. The V call is TRBV5-1, the J call TRBJ1-1; D uncertain. The CDR3 has 14 amino acids. Germline values: CDR1 SGHRS, CDR2 YFSETQ. Trimming removed 0 bases from V and 1 base from J, with 7 bases in between. Full variable domain (remainder filled in from reference TRBV5-1 and TRBJ1-1): KAGVTQTPRYLIKTRGQQVTLSCSPISGHRSVSWYQQTPGQGLQFLFEYFSETQRNKGNFPGRFSGRQFSNSRSEMNVSTLELGDSALYLCASSLEIENTEAFFGQGTRLTVV.

V usage is TRBV5-6 and J usage is TRBJ2-7; possibly TRBD1 for D (6 bases). The V gene's germline CDR1 is SGHDT and CDR2 YYEEEE. This CDR3 is 12 amino acids long. V lost 4 bases and J 3 bases, leaving 8 bases between the germline ends. CDR3 in amino acids: CASSQDSYEQYF. CDR3 bases: TGTGCCAGCAGCCAGGACAGCTACGAGCAGTACTTC.

The chain links TRBV6-2 or TRBV6-3 to TRBJ1-2, with D possibly being TRBD1 (5 bases). Germline values: CDR1 MNHEY, CDR2 SVGEGT. V was clipped by 0 bases and J by 3 bases, with 14 bases between them. This CDR3 is built from 16 residues. CDR3 protein: CASSYSGGGRDYGYTF. The CDR3, as DNA: TGTGCCAGCAGTTACTCCGGCGGGGGTCGGGACTATGGCTACACCTTC.

The genes are TRBV3-1 (or the pseudogene TRBV3-2) and TRBJ2-3; the match to TRBD2 covers 7 bases. Trimming removed 0 bases from V and 3 bases from J; junction bases left unmatched: 9. Germline-derived CDR1 and CDR2 are LGHDT and YNNKEL (reference sequence). This CDR3 comprises 17 residues. The CDR3 DNA sequence: TGTGCCAGCAGCCAAGACTACCGACTAGCCAGGACAGATACGCAGTATTTT. It is translated as CASSQDYRLARTDTQYF.

The V gene is TRBV20-1, the J gene TRBJ1-2; 7 bases agree with TRBD1. Trimming at V came to 3 bases and at J to 7 bases, leaving 5 bases not matched to a gene. Germline V gene lookup returns CDR1 DFQATT and CDR2 SNEGSKA (reference sequence). This CDR3 is built from 12 residues. CDR3 coding DNA: TGCAGTGCTAGTCCAGGGGGGAGTGGCTACACCTTC. This translates into CSASPGGSGYTF.

The rearrangement joins TRBV18 to TRBJ1-1, with unresolved D. Germline CDR1 and CDR2: KGHSH and LQKENI. Between the trimmed V and J ends, which lost 2 bases and 12 bases, there was a span of 13 bases. The CDR3 totals 12 residues. DNA for the CDR3: TGTGCCAGCTCACCAGACATAGGGAGGCCTTTCTTT. It translates to CASSPDIGRPFF. Full variable domain (rest looked up from reference TRBV18 and TRBJ1-1): NAGVMQNPRHLVRRRGQEARLRCSPMKGHSHVYWYRQLPEEGLKFMVYLQKENIIDESGMPKERFSAEFPKEGPSILRIQQVVRGDSAAYFCASSPDIGRPFFGQGTRLTVV.

The chain is built from TRBV18 and TRBJ2-1, with 7 bases fitting TRBD2. The CDR3 has 16 amino acids. Unmatched junction bases numbered 8, after V lost 3 bases and J lost 3 bases. Germline values: CDR1 KGHSH, CDR2 LQKENI. The CDR3 reads CASSPLAGGGYNEQFF. The CDR3 coding sequence is TGTGCCAGCTCACCGCTGGCTGGCGGGGGCTACAATGAGCAGTTCTTC.

This chain joins TRBV2 and TRBJ1-3, with 8 nucleotides matching TRBD1. V lost 3 bases to trimming and J lost 2 bases; unmatched junction nucleotides: 3. Germline V gene lookup returns CDR1 SNHLY and CDR2 FYNNEI. The length of the CDR3 is 15 residues. The chain's CDR3 is CASSEQGAAGNTIYF. DNA for the CDR3: TGTGCCAGCAGTGAGCAGGGGGCAGCTGGAAACACCATATATTTT. The full variable domain, in which reference TRBV2 and TRBJ1-3 provide the parts outside the CDR3, is EPEVTQTPSHQVTQMGQEVILRCVPISNHLYFYWYRQILGQKVEFLVSFYNNEISEKSEIFDDQFSVERPDGSNFTLKIRSTKLEDSAMYFCASSEQGAAGNTIYFGEGSWLTVV.

This rearrangement joins TRBV20-1 to TRBJ2-5; TRBD2 matches 10 bases. This CDR3 has 11 amino acids. The germline CDR1 and CDR2 sequences are DFQATT and SNEGSKA (reference sequence). V was pared by 6 bases and J by 7 bases, with 2 bases of the junction left unmatched. The CDR3 DNA is TGCAGTGCGCGGACTAGCGGGACCCAGTACTTC. Protein product: CSARTSGTQYF.

V gene TRBV19 combines with J gene TRBJ2-1; TRBD2 matches at 13 bases. With V trimmed by 4 bases and J by 15 bases, 6 bases remained unmatched. CDR3 size: 13 residues. In germline, CDR1 is LNHDA, CDR2 SQIVND (reference sequence). This chain's CDR3 is CASSTGLAGDRFF. CDR3 coding DNA: TGTGCCAGTAGTACTGGACTAGCGGGGGATCGGTTCTTC.

The J gene is TRBJ1-2, the V gene TRBV5-1, with D perhaps matching TRBD1 (6 bases). This CDR3 comprises 15 residues. V gave up 4 bases and J gave up 6 bases, with 19 bases separating them. CDR1 and CDR2 from the germline V gene are SGHRS and YFSETQ. The CDR3 DNA reads as TGCGCCAGCAGCATAAACCGTCAGGGGTATGATGGCTACACCTTC. Amino acid sequence: CASSINRQGYDGYTF.